This TCR beta chain was profiled in a study of blood T cell repertoires in COVID-19. Under the authors' procedure: Amplifying reference gene primers gave estimates of nucleated cell counts. The repertoire was sequenced with immunoSEQ multiplex PCR; TCRdb's copy has only in-frame clones and lacks some. Clone size and V and J calls were adopted from that table, with D and trimming inferred from the DNA. The profile covers some 230,000 clones, with approximately 82% appearing a single time and 15% taken by the ten largest. CDR3 length equals 16 residues. J was trimmed by 3 bases and V by 6 bases; bases with no gene match: 10. The germline gives CDR1 MDHEN, CDR2 SYDVKM. Donors were grouped by their self-reported clinical history. What the recovered Cohort 3 donors had was two negative PCRs, clearance, or symptom resolution.

The chain is built from TRBV28 and TRBJ2-2; 7 nucleotides match TRBD2. Sequenced input: PBMCs or T cells enriched from blood (not recorded which). The TCR sequence derives from a man in his forties who had recovered from COVID-19. The CDR3 protein is CASRTRGRGDTGELFF. CDR3 nucleotides: TGTGCCAGCAGGACCCGAGGCCGGGGGGACACCGGGGAGCTGTTTTTT.